This TCR beta chain was captured by sequencing in a study of blood T cell repertoires in COVID-19. Turning to the study itself: T cells, B-cell-depleted T cells, or PBMCs supplied cDNA or gDNA.

Sequencing used immunoSEQ multiplex PCR; TCRdb keeps in-frame clones, though not all of them. The table includes a few hundred thousand clones, 80% to 85% detected once. CDR1 is MNHEY and CDR2 is SVGAGI in the germline V gene. V lost 2 bases to trimming and J lost 4 bases, with 11 bases between them. This CDR3 contains 14 residues. The sequencing sample was made of peripheral blood. This TCR derives from a woman in her late teens or twenties with acute or convalescent COVID-19. The chain joins TRBV6-5 to TRBJ1-2; tentatively, D is TRBD1 (5 bases). The chain's CDR3 is CASSYGGEGYGYTF. CDR3 coding DNA: TGTGCCAGCAGTTACGGGGGGGAGGGCTATGGCTACACCTTC.